This T cell receptor (beta chain) was retrieved from a study of cytomegalovirus exposure and HLA in healthy donors. The CDR3 covers 14 residues. CDR1 is LNHDA and CDR2 is SQIVND in the germline V gene (reference sequence). The V gene lost 7 bases and the J gene lost 4 bases, with 14 bases spanning the gap. The table came from immunoSEQ multiplex PCR; TCRdb's copy has only in-frame clones and leaves some out. The data hold approximately 300,000 clones, with roughly 90% observed a single time. Sequences were obtained from PBMCs. This sequence joins TRBV19 and TRBJ1-5; D is ambiguous. The sequence came from a woman aged 25 to 45 in good health and CMV-seropositive. Here the CDR3 reads CASTDGWTNQPQHF. CDR3 in DNA: TGTGCCAGTACTGATGGGTGGACTAATCAGCCCCAGCATTTT.